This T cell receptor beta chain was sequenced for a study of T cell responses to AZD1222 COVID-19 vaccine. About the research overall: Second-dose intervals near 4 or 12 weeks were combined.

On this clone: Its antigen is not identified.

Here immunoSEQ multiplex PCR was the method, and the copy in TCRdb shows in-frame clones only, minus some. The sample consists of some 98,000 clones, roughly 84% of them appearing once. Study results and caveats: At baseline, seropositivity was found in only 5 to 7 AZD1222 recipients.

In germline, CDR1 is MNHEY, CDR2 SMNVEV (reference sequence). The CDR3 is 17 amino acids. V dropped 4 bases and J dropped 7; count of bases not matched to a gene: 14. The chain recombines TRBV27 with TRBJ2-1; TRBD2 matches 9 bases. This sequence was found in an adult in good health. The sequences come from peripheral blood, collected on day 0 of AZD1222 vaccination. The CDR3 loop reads CASSSAGRGGHRNEQFF. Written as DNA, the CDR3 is TGTGCCAGCAGTTCGGCGGGGCGGGGGGGCCATAGGAATGAGCAGTTCTTC.